This TCR beta chain was identified during a study of blood T cell repertoires in COVID-19. Study information: The United States, Italy and Spain provided the acute and convalescent COVID-19 samples. T cells, B-cell-depleted T cells, or PBMCs provided the cDNA or gDNA that served as material.

Original processing methods: It was from reference gene primer amplification that nucleated cell counts were estimated. This table comes from immunoSEQ multiplex PCR, and its TCRdb copy is limited to in-frame clones, with some not included. V, J and clone size reflect that table, while D and trimming were determined from the DNA. Of around 60,000 clones listed, 75% to 85% are singletons. V was cut by 2 bases and J by 3 bases, with 8 bases left in between. The CDR3 has 14 amino acids. The germline V gene encodes CDR1 SEHNR and CDR2 FQNEAQ (reference sequence). This clonotype was obtained from a man in his 60s with acute or convalescent COVID-19. This chain uses TRBV7-9 with TRBJ2-4; D not resolved. Sample: peripheral blood. The CDR3 is CASSLTTLKNIQYF. The CDR3 coding sequence is TGTGCCAGCAGCTTAACTACCCTCAAAAACATTCAGTACTTC.